The 19 T cell receptor beta chains listed next were all sequenced from one sample in a study of Graves' ophthalmopathy and Graves' hyperthyroidism. The authors amplified TCR beta CDR3 regions from RNA transcripts. HTBI primers primed a first-round RT-PCR, and a second-round multiplex PCR followed. TCRdb reprocessed the multiplex PCR reads with MiXCR, giving one entry per CDR3 protein. The sample yields nearly 400,000 distinct CDR3 sequences, around 16% seen once. Sequencing was carried out using peripheral blood. Every receptor here comes from a woman under 30 with Graves' ophthalmopathy.

At least ten counts were recorded for this clonotype. V gene TRBV11-2 combines with J gene TRBJ1-5; possible D gene TRBD1, 5 bases. The CDR3 has 16 amino acids. CDR1 is SGHAT and CDR2 is FQNNGV in the germline V gene. The V gene lost 2 bases and the J gene lost 2 bases, with 13 bases spanning the gap. For the CDR3, the DNA is TGTGCCAGCAGCTTACAAGGGGCGCAGGGCAATCAGCCCCAGCATTTT. Residues: CASSLQGAQGNQPQHF.

This clonotype was observed at least ten times. The CDR3 sequence: CASTLDRVRVNTEAFF. CDR3 DNA sequence: TGTGCCAGCACCCTGGACAGGGTACGGGTGAACACTGAAGCTTTCTTT. This rearrangement joins TRBV27 to TRBJ1-1, with 8 bases identical to TRBD1. J lost 0 bases, V lost 7 bases, and 10 bases had no gene match. CDR1 and CDR2 (germline): MNHEY, SMNVEV (reference sequence). CDR3 size: 16 residues.

This clonotype was counted ten times or more. This rearrangement joins TRBV4-1 to TRBJ1-3, with 12 bases matching TRBD1. Trimming removed 1 base from V and 7 bases from J; junction bases left unmatched: 2. Germline loops: CDR1 MGHRA, CDR2 YSYEKL. The CDR3 has 15 amino acids. CDR3 DNA sequence: TGCGCCAGCAGCCAAGGGGACAGGGGGCCGAACACCATATATTTT. It encodes CASSQGDRGPNTIYF.

This clonotype was detected many times. This rearrangement joins TRBV28 to TRBJ1-6; D not certain. The CDR3 covers 16 residues. V dropped 2 bases and J dropped 0 bases, with 8 bases sitting between them. Germline assignment: CDR1 MDHEN and CDR2 SYDVKM. For the CDR3, the DNA is TGTGCCAGCAGTTTAATCCAGAGCTCCTATAATTCACCCCTCCACTTT. Translated, it gives CASSLIQSSYNSPLHF.

This clonotype showed up many times. The chain is built from TRBV6-5 and TRBJ2-4; D gene uncertain. V was shortened by 4 bases and J by 0 bases, with 13 bases between the two germline ends. In germline, CDR1 is MNHEY, CDR2 SVGAGI. The CDR3 is made up of 16 amino acids. The CDR3 loop reads CASSFRANLAKNIQYF. The CDR3 region has the DNA TGTGCCAGCAGTTTTCGGGCAAACCTAGCCAAAAACATTCAGTACTTC.

This clonotype was recorded at least ten times. The J gene is TRBJ2-5, the V gene TRBV15, with 10 positions matching TRBD2. Germline assignment: CDR1 LNHNV and CDR2 YYDKDF (reference sequence). V lost 0 bases to trimming and J lost 0 bases; unmatched junction nucleotides: 13. The CDR3 consists of 20 residues. CDR3 nucleotides: TGTGCCACCAGCAGAGATTTAAGTAGCGGGAGGCCTTGGTACCAAGAGACCCAGTACTTC. Encoded protein: CATSRDLSSGRPWYQETQYF.

The genes are TRBV12-3 or TRBV12-4 and TRBJ1-2; no clear D. The CDR3 has 13 amino acids. Between the trimmed V and J ends, which lost 6 bases and 4 bases, there was a span of 12 bases. The CDR3 DNA follows: TGTGCCAGCAGCTCCCCAGGATCCTATGGCTACACCTTC. This codes for CASSSPGSYGYTF.

The sample holds many counts of this clonotype. The V call is TRBV14, the J call TRBJ1-1, with a weak D call TRBD1 (5 bases). Trimming stripped 0 bases from V and 1 base from J, with 9 bases between. Germline values: CDR1 SGHDN, CDR2 FVKESK. The CDR3 length is 15 residues. The CDR3 region is CASSQDSGWNTEAFF. The CDR3 DNA is TGTGCCAGCAGCCAAGACTCAGGGTGGAACACTGAAGCTTTCTTT.

Many counts were recorded for this clonotype. The chain combines TRBV28 with TRBJ1-2; D possibly corresponds to TRBD1 (6 bases). The CDR3 runs to 13 residues. V lost 3 bases and J 3 bases, leaving 8 bases between the germline ends. Per the germline V gene, CDR1 is MDHEN and CDR2 is SYDVKM. In DNA, the CDR3 is TGTGCCAGCAGTTTCTGGACAGACTATGGCTACACCTTC. This gives the protein CASSFWTDYGYTF.

This clonotype was counted at least ten times. J is TRBJ1-6 and V is TRBV6-5; unclear D gene. The CDR3 runs 14 residues. Deletions cut 0 bases from V and 6 bases from J, with 6 bases between. Germline V CDR1 and CDR2: MNHEY, SVGAGI. DNA of the CDR3: TGTGCCAGCAGTTACTCCAGGAGTAATTCACCCCTCCACTTT. As protein: CASSYSRSNSPLHF.

This clonotype came up many times. In DNA, the CDR3 is TGCGCCAGCAGCTTGGGCGCAGGGTGGGGCTACACCTTC. Translated: CASSLGAGWGYTF. The V and J genes are TRBV5-1 and TRBJ1-2; tentatively, D is TRBD1 (5 bases). V was trimmed by 0 bases and J by 8 bases, leaving 11 bases between them. Per the germline V gene, CDR1 is SGHRS and CDR2 is YFSETQ. The CDR3 is 13 residues long.

The chain has TRBV11-2 and TRBJ2-7, with D possibly TRBD2 on 6 matching bases. V was clipped by 5 bases and J by 4 bases, with 21 bases between them. Germline CDR1 and CDR2: SGHAT and FQNNGV. The CDR3 is 16 residues long. Here the CDR3 reads CASSPPAGGGLYEQYF. In DNA form, the CDR3 reads TGTGCCAGCAGCCCCCCCGCGGGTGGTGGACTATACGAGCAGTACTTC.

This clonotype showed up many times. The chain carries TRBV11-2 and TRBJ2-7; maybe TRBD1 (6 bases). Germline V gives CDR1 SGHAT, CDR2 FQNNGV. The CDR3 has 16 residues. V was cut by 5 bases and J by 1 base, with 18 bases left in between. CDR3 nucleotide sequence: TGTGCCAGCAGCCGGGTCGGGACACAGTTTTCCTACGAGCAGTACTTC. Protein sequence: CASSRVGTQFSYEQYF.

The CDR3 spells CASSSDPGDTEAFF. Written as DNA, the CDR3 is TGTGCCAGCAGTTCGGACCCCGGGGACACTGAAGCTTTCTTT. The chain joins TRBV12-3 or TRBV12-4 to TRBJ1-1; no reliable D call. The CDR3 sequence is 14 residues long. V lost 4 bases and J lost 3, with 12 bases in between.

This clonotype was found many times. This chain connects TRBV4-3 to TRBJ1-3, with D perhaps matching TRBD1 (5 bases). Trimming pared 0 bases from V and 7 bases from J, leaving 10 bases between. CDR1 and CDR2 from the germline V gene are LGHNA and YSLEER. This CDR3 has 14 amino acids. The CDR3 is CASSQDPGGNTIYF. CDR3 coding DNA: TGCGCCAGCAGCCAAGACCCGGGGGGGAACACCATATATTTT.

The genes are TRBV6-2 or TRBV6-3 and TRBJ1-5; D is perhaps TRBD1 (5 bases). Deletions cut 4 bases from V and 6 bases from J, with 16 bases between. This CDR3 is 15 amino acids long. Germline-derived CDR1 and CDR2 are MNHEY and SVGEGT. The CDR3: CASSLDLRARQPQHF. The DNA of the CDR3 is TGTGCCAGCAGTTTAGATCTCAGGGCTCGTCAGCCCCAGCATTTT.

This clonotype was seen many times. This rearrangement joins TRBV7-3 to TRBJ1-1; no clear D. The germline V gene has CDR1 SGHTA and CDR2 FQGTGA. V lost 2 bases to trimming and J lost 8 bases, with 15 bases between them. There are 14 residues in the CDR3. CDR3 DNA: TGTGCCAGCAGCTTATTGGCCACTAGTGGGGAAGCTTTCTTT. This encodes CASSLLATSGEAFF.

This clonotype was recorded many times. The gene calls are TRBV6-2 or TRBV6-3 and TRBJ2-7, with D maybe TRBD1 (6 bases). The CDR3 covers 15 residues. The ends were cut back, 7 bases at V and 3 bases at J, with 19 bases in the middle. Germline CDR1 and CDR2: MNHEY and SVGEGT. This CDR3 is CASIKTLDRLYEQYF. For the CDR3, the DNA is TGTGCCAGCATTAAGACCCTGGACAGACTCTACGAGCAGTACTTC.

The V call is TRBV25-1, the J call TRBJ1-5; TRBD1 agrees at 8 bases. The germline V gene has CDR1 MGHDK and CDR2 SYGVNS. V shed 6 bases, J shed 9 bases, and the junction held 28 bases outside the gene matches. The CDR3 covers 20 residues. The CDR3 loop is CASSSHAIVKDRGEEGPQHF. As DNA, the CDR3 is TGTGCCAGCAGCTCCCATGCGATAGTCAAAGACAGGGGAGAAGAGGGGCCCCAGCATTTT.